The 3 T cell receptor beta chains below come from one sample, sequenced in a study of T cell responses to AZD1222 COVID-19 vaccine. Data came from immunoSEQ multiplex PCR; TCRdb stores just in-frame clones and leaves some out. The table records fewer than 120,000 clones, around 90% of them present only once. Sequenced material: peripheral blood, taken 28 days after the second AZD1222 dose. Receptors were obtained from an adult who received the AZD1222 COVID-19 vaccine.

The rearrangement joins TRBV28 to TRBJ2-7, with D possibly TRBD2 on 6 matching bases. Germline V CDR1 and CDR2: MDHEN, SYDVKM. This CDR3 contains 17 residues. The V gene lost 7 bases and the J gene lost 4 bases, with 26 bases spanning the gap. DNA for the CDR3: TGTGCCAGCAATTCGGGGACTGATCTCCCTCGTAGATACGAGCAGTACTTC. Its protein product is CASNSGTDLPRRYEQYF.

The chain is built from TRBV2 and TRBJ2-1; 10 bases align to TRBD2. Unmatched junction bases numbered 4, after V lost 4 bases and J lost 7 bases. The CDR3 loop spans 14 amino acids. From germline, CDR1 is SNHLY and CDR2 FYNNEI. CDR3 bases: TGTGCCAGCAGTGTGAAGCGGGGGGGAAATGAGCAGTTCTTC. Protein sequence: CASSVKRGGNEQFF. Variable domain in full (rest from reference TRBV2 and TRBJ2-1): EPEVTQTPSHQVTQMGQEVILRCVPISNHLYFYWYRQILGQKVEFLVSFYNNEISEKSEIFDDQFSVERPDGSNFTLKIRSTKLEDSAMYFCASSVKRGGNEQFFGPGTRLTVL.

The chain joins TRBV28 to TRBJ1-5, with D perhaps TRBD1 (6 bases). V shed 6 bases and J shed 1 base, with 10 bases lying between them. This CDR3 has 14 amino acids. The V gene's germline CDR1 is MDHEN and CDR2 SYDVKM. The CDR3 reads CASRFGQSNQPQHF. Written as DNA, the CDR3 is TGTGCCAGCAGATTCGGACAGAGCAATCAGCCCCAGCATTTT.